This T cell receptor beta chain was documented in a study of T cell responses to AZD1222 COVID-19 vaccine. The repertoire was sequenced with immunoSEQ multiplex PCR; TCRdb's copy has only in-frame clones and lacks some. The sample has some 120,000 clones, roughly 90% seen once. Study results and limitations: After the peak T cell response, and only then, were repertoires sampled. Two AZD1222 doses significantly raised spike-specific TCR breadth and depth over controls. Across the whole spike, CD4 TCRs peaked at regions 160-218 and 743-854.

Germline V gives CDR1 SSHAT, CDR2 FNYEAQ (reference sequence). The CDR3 runs to 15 residues. The V gene lost 5 bases and the J gene lost 9 bases, with 22 bases spanning the gap. Note on this clone: Its antigen remains unidentified.

The J gene is TRBJ2-5, the V gene TRBV7-7; D perhaps matches TRBD2 (5 bases). This material consisted of peripheral blood, taken on day 0 of AZD1222 vaccination. The receptor was derived from an adult in good health. The CDR3 spells CASSPLVGPLRAQYF. The CDR3 DNA sequence: TGTGCCAGCAGCCCACTAGTAGGGCCTTTGCGTGCCCAGTACTTC. The full variable domain, completed using reference TRBV7-7 and TRBJ2-5, is GAGVSQSPRYKVTKRGQDVTLRCDPISSHATLYWYQQALGQGPEFLTYFNYEAQPDKSGLPSDRFSAERPEGSISTLTIQRTEQRDSAMYRCASSPLVGPLRAQYFGPGTRLLVL.